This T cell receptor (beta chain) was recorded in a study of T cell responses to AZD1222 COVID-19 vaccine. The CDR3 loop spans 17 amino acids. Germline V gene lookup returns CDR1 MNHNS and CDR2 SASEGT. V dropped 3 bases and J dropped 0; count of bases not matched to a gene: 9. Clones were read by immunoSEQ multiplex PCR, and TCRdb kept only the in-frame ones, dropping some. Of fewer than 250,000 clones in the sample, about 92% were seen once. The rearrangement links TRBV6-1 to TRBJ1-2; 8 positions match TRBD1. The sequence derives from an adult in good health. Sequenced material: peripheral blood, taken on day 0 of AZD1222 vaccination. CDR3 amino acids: CASSDMDRALPNYGYTF. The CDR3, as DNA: TGTGCCAGCAGTGACATGGACAGGGCCCTTCCTAACTATGGCTACACCTTC.